These 22 T cell receptor beta chains were all obtained from the same sample, sequenced in a study of CD8+ T cells in alopecia areata. Following RNA extraction, reverse transcription yielded cDNA that acted as the sequencing template. The table came from immunoSEQ multiplex PCR; TCRdb's copy has only in-frame clones and leaves some out. This sample yields some 240,000 clones, of which around three fifths are seen a single time; 0.45% belongs to the top ten. The material was CD4+ T cells sorted from blood, obtained at week 0. The receptors here all came from a human donor with alopecia areata.

This clone has more than one count but fewer than ten. CDR3 region: CASSLAVGNPPLTQYF. The CDR3 nucleotides are TGTGCCAGCAGCTTAGCGGTGGGGAACCCCCCCCTTACGCAGTATTTT. The rearrangement uses TRBV7-8 and TRBJ2-3; unclear D gene. The CDR3 runs 16 residues. Germline-derived CDR1 and CDR2 are SGHVS and FQNEAQ. With 0 bases removed from V and 8 bases from J, the gap between germline ends came to 18 bases. Filled out from reference TRBV7-8 and TRBJ2-3, the complete variable domain reads GAGVSQSPRYKVAKRGQDVALRCDPISGHVSLFWYQQALGQGPEFLTYFQNEAQLDKSGLPSDRFFAERPEGSVSTLKIQRTQQEDSAVYLCASSLAVGNPPLTQYFGPGTRLTVL.

Written as DNA, the CDR3 is TGTGCCAGCAGCGCCTTGGCCCTGGGCAATGAGCAGTTCTTC. Its protein is CASSALALGNEQFF. The chain joins TRBV2 to TRBJ2-1; no clear D gene. Germline CDR1 and CDR2: SNHLY and FYNNEI. Deletions cut 6 bases from V and 6 bases from J, with 15 bases between. The CDR3 consists of 14 residues.

CDR3 sequence: CASSARGVWGLFF. The CDR3 nucleotides read TGTGCCAGCAGTGCCAGGGGGGTCTGGGGGCTGTTTTTT. The chain uses TRBV25-1 and TRBJ2-2; TRBD1 is a possible D gene (7 bases). Trimming took off 4 bases at V and 13 bases at J, with 16 bases between the two ends. Germline lookup yields CDR1 MGHDK and CDR2 SYGVNS. The CDR3 is made up of 13 amino acids.

The V gene is TRBV30, the J gene TRBJ1-2; D is undetermined. The CDR3 has 15 amino acids. Germline CDR1 is GTSNPN and CDR2 is SVGIG (reference sequence). The V end was cut by 3 bases, the J end by 3 bases, with 17 bases between. CDR3 region: CAWRRPDNTYYGYTF. The CDR3 DNA sequence: TGTGCCTGGAGACGGCCCGACAACACCTACTATGGCTACACCTTC.

This clone occurred a few times. This CDR3 is also generated by other DNA sequences in the sample. The J gene is TRBJ2-1, the V gene TRBV29-1, with 7 bases identical to TRBD2. Germline V gene sequence: CDR1 SQVTM, CDR2 ANQGSEA. This CDR3 is built from 11 residues. J gave up 10 bases and V 6 bases, and 6 bases lay outside the gene matches. The CDR3 DNA follows: TGCAGCGTCGCGGGAGCAAACGAGCAGTTCTTC. It translates to CSVAGANEQFF.

The chain carries TRBV14 and TRBJ2-2; the D is unclear. CDR1 and CDR2 from the germline V gene are SGHDN and FVKESK. This CDR3 region has 14 residues. V was cut by 4 bases and J by 6 bases, with 12 bases left in between. CDR3: CASSPSRVAGELFF. Here the CDR3 DNA reads TGTGCCAGCAGCCCTTCCAGAGTGGCCGGGGAGCTGTTTTTT.

This rearrangement joins TRBV30 to TRBJ2-1; maybe TRBD1 (6 bases). CDR3 length equals 14 residues. The germline V and J ends were trimmed by 8 bases and 0 bases, with 14 bases remaining between them. Germline lookup yields CDR1 GTSNPN and CDR2 SVGIG (reference sequence). As DNA, the CDR3 is TGTGCCAGCGACGGACAGAGCTCCTACAATGAGCAGTTCTTC. This encodes CASDGQSSYNEQFF.

V gene TRBV18 combines with J gene TRBJ2-1; possibly TRBD1 for D (5 bases). V was shortened by 3 bases and J by 4 bases, with 16 bases between the two germline ends. The CDR3 runs 16 residues. Germline CDR1 KGHSH, CDR2 LQKENI. CDR3: CASSPPDINPYNEQFF. CDR3 sequence (DNA): TGTGCCAGCTCACCCCCGGACATAAACCCTTACAATGAGCAGTTCTTC.

The chain recombines TRBV2 with TRBJ2-5; D is tentatively TRBD1 or TRBD2 (6 bases each). With 2 bases removed from V and 9 bases from J, the gap between germline ends came to 13 bases. This CDR3 is 13 amino acids long. Germline CDR1 reads SNHLY; CDR2 reads FYNNEI. DNA of the CDR3: TGTGCCAGCAGTGAAACGGGGGCCCAGGCCCAGTACTTC. Protein: CASSETGAQAQYF.

The V gene is TRBV29-1, the J gene TRBJ2-7, with D possibly being TRBD2 (6 bases). The V gene's germline CDR1 is SQVTM and CDR2 ANQGSEA. This CDR3 comprises 13 residues. V lost 5 bases to trimming and J lost 2 bases, with 13 bases between them. CDR3 amino acids: CSVMTRSAYEQYF. CDR3 bases: TGCAGCGTTATGACTAGATCGGCCTACGAGCAGTACTTC.

This clone was found a few times. This chain links TRBV15 with TRBJ2-7; 8 bases fit TRBD2. Germline V CDR1 and CDR2: LNHNV, YYDKDF (reference sequence). With 0 bases clipped from V and 1 base from J, the junction kept 5 bases outside the gene matches. This CDR3 contains 16 residues. CDR3 loop: CATSREGGRTSYEQYF. As DNA, the CDR3 is TGTGCCACCAGCAGAGAGGGCGGGAGGACTTCCTACGAGCAGTACTTC.

This CDR3 is CASSLHGNEQFF. CDR3 DNA: TGTGCCAGCAGCTTACATGGCAATGAGCAGTTCTTC. The genes are TRBV7-3 and TRBJ2-1; D not certain. The CDR3 runs to 12 residues. Looked up from germline, CDR1 is SGHTA and CDR2 is FQGTGA. V gave up 2 bases and J gave up 6 bases, with 5 bases separating them.

V usage is TRBV29-1 and J usage is TRBJ2-7, with unresolved D. Deletions cut 6 bases from V and 4 bases from J, with 16 bases between. CDR1 is SQVTM, CDR2 ANQGSEA, per germline. This CDR3 spans 13 amino acids. The CDR3 nucleotides read TGCAGCGTCCGCGGTCGAAATCCTTACGAGCAGTACTTC. Translation: CSVRGRNPYEQYF.

This chain connects TRBV5-1 to TRBJ2-7; 7 bases match TRBD1. The J segment lost 5 bases and the V segment lost 4 bases, leaving 12 bases of the junction unmatched. This CDR3 has 15 residues. Germline-derived CDR1 and CDR2 are SGHRS and YFSETQ. The DNA for the CDR3 is TGCGCCAGCAGCCTCTGGGACAGTGTACTCGACGAGCAGTACTTC. Translated: CASSLWDSVLDEQYF. Combining the CDR3 with reference TRBV5-1 and TRBJ2-7 gives the whole variable domain KAGVTQTPRYLIKTRGQQVTLSCSPISGHRSVSWYQQTPGQGLQFLFEYFSETQRNKGNFPGRFSGRQFSNSRSEMNVSTLELGDSALYLCASSLWDSVLDEQYFGPGTRLTVT.

The rearrangement uses TRBV7-2 and TRBJ2-1, with TRBD1 matching over 8 bases. J was trimmed by 7 bases and V by 1 base; bases with no gene match: 9. Germline CDR1 reads SGHTA; CDR2 reads FQGNSA. This CDR3 contains 16 residues. CDR3 bases: TGTGCCAGCAGCTTAGATTCGGCAGGGGGCGAGAATGAGCAGTTCTTC. This encodes CASSLDSAGGENEQFF.

This clone was counted between two and nine times. The chain is built from TRBV10-3 and TRBJ2-2; D perhaps matches TRBD1 (6 bases). With 3 bases removed from V and 0 bases from J, the gap between germline ends came to 11 bases. The CDR3 consists of 16 residues. The germline gives CDR1 ENHRY, CDR2 SYGVKD. The CDR3 loop reads CAISEQGVANTGELFF. The CDR3 DNA follows: TGTGCCATCAGTGAACAGGGTGTCGCGAACACCGGGGAGCTGTTTTTT.

The chain couples TRBV10-3 to TRBJ1-2; 8 positions match TRBD1. V shed 9 bases, J shed 8 bases, and the junction held 5 bases outside the gene matches. The germline V gene has CDR1 ENHRY and CDR2 SYGVKD. CDR3 length equals 11 residues. Written as DNA, the CDR3 is TGTGCCATGGGGACAGGACGCGGCTACACCTTC. Amino acids: CAMGTGRGYTF.

The V gene is TRBV4-1, the J gene TRBJ2-1; D uncertain. Trimming took 9 bases from V and 6 from J, leaving 15 bases between them. Germline V lookup: CDR1 MGHRA, CDR2 YSYEKL. The CDR3 has 13 residues. The CDR3 protein is CASGWASSNEQFF. For the CDR3, the DNA is TGCGCCAGTGGGTGGGCTAGTTCCAATGAGCAGTTCTTC.

CDR3 region: CASSDGRTLTEKLFF. The CDR3 nucleotides read TGTGCCAGCAGTGACGGCAGGACGTTGACGGAAAAACTGTTTTTT. This chain uses TRBV2 with TRBJ1-4; D gene ambiguous. Germline CDR1 is SNHLY and CDR2 is FYNNEI. This CDR3 contains 15 residues. V lost 3 bases, J lost 8 bases, and 16 bases lay in between.

This clone was counted a few times. The V call is TRBV25-1, the J call TRBJ1-2; D is unresolved. V shed 3 bases and J shed 4 bases, with 18 bases lying between them. The CDR3 is 16 amino acids. CDR1 is MGHDK, CDR2 SYGVNS, per germline. The CDR3 coding sequence is TGTGCCAGCAGTGACGATGGGTCTCGGTCTGGCTATGGCTACACCTTC. Protein product: CASSDDGSRSGYGYTF.

As regards this clone: At one boundary the junction diverges from the germline segment, which might be a read error. CDR3 in amino acids: CASSYRETQYF. CDR3 bases: TGTGCCAGCAGTTATAGAGAGACCCAGTACTTC. The V call is TRBV10-3, the J call TRBJ2-5; D gene uncertain. Germline V CDR1 and CDR2: ENHRY, SYGVKD. The CDR3 has 11 amino acids.

This chain connects TRBV19 to TRBJ2-3; D is possibly TRBD2 (7 bases). The CDR3 is made up of 15 amino acids. The V and J ends lost 3 bases and 9 bases respectively, with 19 bases between them. CDR1 is LNHDA and CDR2 is SQIVND in the germline V gene (reference sequence). This chain's CDR3 is CASSIPKGGHMTQYF. CDR3 DNA: TGTGCCAGTAGTATCCCCAAGGGGGGGCATATGACGCAGTATTTT.